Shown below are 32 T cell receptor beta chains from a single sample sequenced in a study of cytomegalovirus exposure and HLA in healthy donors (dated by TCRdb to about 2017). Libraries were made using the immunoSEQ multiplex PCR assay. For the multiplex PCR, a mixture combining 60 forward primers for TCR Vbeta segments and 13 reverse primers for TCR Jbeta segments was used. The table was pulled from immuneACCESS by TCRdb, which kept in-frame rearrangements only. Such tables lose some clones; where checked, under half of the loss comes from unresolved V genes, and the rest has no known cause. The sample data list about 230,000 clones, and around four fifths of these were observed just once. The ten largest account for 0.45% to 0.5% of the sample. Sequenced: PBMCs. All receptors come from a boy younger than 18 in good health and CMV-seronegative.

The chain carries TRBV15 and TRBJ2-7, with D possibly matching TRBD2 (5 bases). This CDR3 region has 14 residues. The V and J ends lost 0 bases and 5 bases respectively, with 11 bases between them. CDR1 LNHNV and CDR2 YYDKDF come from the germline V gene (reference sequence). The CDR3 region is CATSRERERDEQYF. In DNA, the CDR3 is TGTGCCACCAGCAGAGAGAGGGAACGCGACGAGCAGTACTTC.

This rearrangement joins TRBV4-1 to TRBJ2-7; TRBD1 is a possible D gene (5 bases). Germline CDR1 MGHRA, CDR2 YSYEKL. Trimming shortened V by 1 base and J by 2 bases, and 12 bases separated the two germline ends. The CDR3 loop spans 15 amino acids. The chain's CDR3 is CASSQASDTPYEQYF. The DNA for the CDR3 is TGCGCCAGCAGCCAAGCCTCGGACACCCCCTACGAGCAGTACTTC.

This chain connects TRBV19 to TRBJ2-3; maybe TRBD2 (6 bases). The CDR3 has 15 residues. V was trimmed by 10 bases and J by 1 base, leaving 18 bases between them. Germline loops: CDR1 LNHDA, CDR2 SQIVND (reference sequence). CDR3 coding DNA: TGTGCCACCACCCCACAAGGACTACGCACAGATACGCAGTATTTT. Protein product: CATTPQGLRTDTQYF.

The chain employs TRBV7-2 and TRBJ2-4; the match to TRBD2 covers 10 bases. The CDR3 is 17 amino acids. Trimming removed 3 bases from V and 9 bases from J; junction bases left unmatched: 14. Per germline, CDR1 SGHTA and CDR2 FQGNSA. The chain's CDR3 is CASSFGSLLAGFPIQYF. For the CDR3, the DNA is TGTGCCAGCAGCTTTGGTTCCCTACTAGCGGGATTTCCCATTCAGTACTTC.

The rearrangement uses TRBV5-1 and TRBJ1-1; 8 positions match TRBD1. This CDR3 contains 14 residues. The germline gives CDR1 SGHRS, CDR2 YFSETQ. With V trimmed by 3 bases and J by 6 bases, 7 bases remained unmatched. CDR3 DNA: TGCGCCAGCAGCTCAAGGACAGGGTGGCCTGAAGCTTTCTTT. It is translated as CASSSRTGWPEAFF.

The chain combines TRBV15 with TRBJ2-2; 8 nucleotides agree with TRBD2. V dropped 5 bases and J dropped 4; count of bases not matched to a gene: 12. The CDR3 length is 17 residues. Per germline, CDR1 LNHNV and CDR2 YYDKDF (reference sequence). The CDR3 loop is CATSLKRLAIRTGELFF. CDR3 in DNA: TGTGCCACCAGCCTTAAAAGACTAGCGATTCGCACCGGGGAGCTGTTTTTT.

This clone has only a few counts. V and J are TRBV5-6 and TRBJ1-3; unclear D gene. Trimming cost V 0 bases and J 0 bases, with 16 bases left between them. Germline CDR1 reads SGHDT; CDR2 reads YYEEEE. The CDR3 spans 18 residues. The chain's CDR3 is CASSLVTRQPYSGNTIYF. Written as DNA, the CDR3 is TGTGCCAGCAGCTTGGTTACGCGGCAGCCCTACTCTGGAAACACCATATATTTT. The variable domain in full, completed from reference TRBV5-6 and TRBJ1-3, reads DAGVTQSPTHLIKTRGQQVTLRCSPKSGHDTVSWYQQALGQGPQFIFQYYEEEERQRGNFPDRFSGHQFPNYSSELNVNALLLGDSALYLCASSLVTRQPYSGNTIYFGEGSWLTVV.

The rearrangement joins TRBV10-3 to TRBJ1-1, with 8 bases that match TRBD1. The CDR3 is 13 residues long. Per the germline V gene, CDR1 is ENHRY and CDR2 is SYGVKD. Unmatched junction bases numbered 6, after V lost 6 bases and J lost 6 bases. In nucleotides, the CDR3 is TGTGCCATCAGGACAGGGGAGTCAGCTGAAGCTTTCTTT. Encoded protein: CAIRTGESAEAFF.

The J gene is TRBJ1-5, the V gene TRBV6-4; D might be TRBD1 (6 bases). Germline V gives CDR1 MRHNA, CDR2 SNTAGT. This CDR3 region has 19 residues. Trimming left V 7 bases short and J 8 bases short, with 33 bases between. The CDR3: CASTNSLRQAFIITEPQHF. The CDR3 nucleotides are TGTGCCAGCACCAACTCTTTGAGACAGGCTTTTATCATCACGGAGCCCCAGCATTTT.

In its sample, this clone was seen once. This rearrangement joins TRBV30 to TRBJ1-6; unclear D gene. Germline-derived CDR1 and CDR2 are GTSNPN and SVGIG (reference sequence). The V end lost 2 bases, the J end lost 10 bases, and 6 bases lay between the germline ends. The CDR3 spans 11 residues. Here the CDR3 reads CAWSRESPLHF. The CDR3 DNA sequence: TGTGCCTGGAGTCGGGAGTCACCCCTCCACTTT. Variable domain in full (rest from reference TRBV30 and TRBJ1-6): SQTIHQWPATLVQPVGSPLSLECTVEGTSNPNLYWYRQAAGRGLQLLFYSVGIGQISSEVPQNLSASRPQDRQFILSSKKLLLSDSGFYLCAWSRESPLHFGNGTRLTVT.

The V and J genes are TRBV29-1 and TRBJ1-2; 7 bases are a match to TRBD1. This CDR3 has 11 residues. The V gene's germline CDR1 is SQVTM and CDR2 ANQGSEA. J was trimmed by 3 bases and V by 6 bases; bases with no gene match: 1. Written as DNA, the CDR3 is TGCAGCGTCCAGGGGGACTATGGCTACACCTTC. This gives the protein CSVQGDYGYTF.

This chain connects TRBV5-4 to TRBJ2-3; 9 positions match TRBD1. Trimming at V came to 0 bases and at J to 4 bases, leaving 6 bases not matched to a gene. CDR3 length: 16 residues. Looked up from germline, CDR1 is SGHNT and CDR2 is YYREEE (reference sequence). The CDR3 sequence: CASSLGDRGWADTQYF. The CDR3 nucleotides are TGTGCCAGCAGCTTGGGAGACAGGGGGTGGGCAGATACGCAGTATTTT.

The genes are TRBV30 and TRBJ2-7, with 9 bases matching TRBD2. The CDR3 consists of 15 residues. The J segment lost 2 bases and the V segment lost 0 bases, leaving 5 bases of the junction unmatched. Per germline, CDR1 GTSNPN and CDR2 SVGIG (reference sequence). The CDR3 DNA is TGTGCCTGGAGTGTAAGCGGGGGGAGGACCTACGAGCAGTACTTC. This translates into CAWSVSGGRTYEQYF.

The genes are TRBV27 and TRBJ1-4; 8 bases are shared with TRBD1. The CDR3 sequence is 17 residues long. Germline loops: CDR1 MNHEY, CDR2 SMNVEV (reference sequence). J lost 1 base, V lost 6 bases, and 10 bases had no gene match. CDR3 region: CASRRTGTPVTNEKLFF. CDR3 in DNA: TGTGCCAGCAGAAGGACAGGGACCCCCGTAACTAATGAAAAACTGTTTTTT. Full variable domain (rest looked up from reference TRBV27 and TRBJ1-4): EAQVTQNPRYLITVTGKKLTVTCSQNMNHEYMSWYRQDPGLGLRQIYYSMNVEVTDKGDVPEGYKVSRKEKRNFPLILESPSPNQTSLYFCASRRTGTPVTNEKLFFGSGTQLSVL.

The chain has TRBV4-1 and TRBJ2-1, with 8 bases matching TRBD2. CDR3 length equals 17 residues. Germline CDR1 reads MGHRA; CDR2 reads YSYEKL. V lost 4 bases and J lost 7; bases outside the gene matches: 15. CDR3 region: CASSRSLAERGRNEQFF. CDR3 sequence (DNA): TGCGCCAGCAGCCGGTCGTTGGCGGAGCGGGGGAGGAATGAGCAGTTCTTC.

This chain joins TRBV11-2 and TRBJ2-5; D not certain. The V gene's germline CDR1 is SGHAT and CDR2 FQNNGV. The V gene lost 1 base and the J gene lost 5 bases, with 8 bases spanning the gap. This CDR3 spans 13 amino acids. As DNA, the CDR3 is TGTGCCAGCAGCTTAGCCCTCGGTGAGACCCAGTACTTC. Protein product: CASSLALGETQYF.

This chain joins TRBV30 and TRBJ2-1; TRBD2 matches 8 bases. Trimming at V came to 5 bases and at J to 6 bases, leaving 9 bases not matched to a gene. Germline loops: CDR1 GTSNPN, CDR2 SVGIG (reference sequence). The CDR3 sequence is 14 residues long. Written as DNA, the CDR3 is TGTGCCTGGGGACCTAGCGGGTTTATCAATGAGCAGTTCTTC. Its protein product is CAWGPSGFINEQFF.

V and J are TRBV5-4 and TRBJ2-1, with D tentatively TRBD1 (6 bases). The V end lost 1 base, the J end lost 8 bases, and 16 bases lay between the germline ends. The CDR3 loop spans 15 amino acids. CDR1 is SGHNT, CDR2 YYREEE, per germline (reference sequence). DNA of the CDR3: TGTGCCAGCAGCTTGCAGGGGACAATGGGTCATGAGCAGTTCTTC. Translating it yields CASSLQGTMGHEQFF.

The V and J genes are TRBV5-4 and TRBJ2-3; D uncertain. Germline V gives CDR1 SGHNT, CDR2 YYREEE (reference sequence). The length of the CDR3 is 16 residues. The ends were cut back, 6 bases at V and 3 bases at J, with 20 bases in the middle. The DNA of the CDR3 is TGTGCCAGCACCCCCTCTAAAGTGTCTCAAACAGATACGCAGTATTTT. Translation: CASTPSKVSQTDTQYF.

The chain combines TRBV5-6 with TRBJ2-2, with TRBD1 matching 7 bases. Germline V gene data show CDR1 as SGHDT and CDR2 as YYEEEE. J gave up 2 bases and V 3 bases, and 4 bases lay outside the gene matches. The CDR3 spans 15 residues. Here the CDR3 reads CASSYGTVNTGELFF. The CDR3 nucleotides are TGTGCCAGCAGCTATGGGACAGTCAACACCGGGGAGCTGTTTTTT.

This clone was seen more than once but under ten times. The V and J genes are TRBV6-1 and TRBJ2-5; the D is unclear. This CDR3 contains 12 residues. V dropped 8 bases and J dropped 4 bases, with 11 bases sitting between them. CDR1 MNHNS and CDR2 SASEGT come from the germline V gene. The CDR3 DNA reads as TGTGCCAGCTCTGTGGGCGTAGAGACCCAGTACTTC. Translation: CASSVGVETQYF.

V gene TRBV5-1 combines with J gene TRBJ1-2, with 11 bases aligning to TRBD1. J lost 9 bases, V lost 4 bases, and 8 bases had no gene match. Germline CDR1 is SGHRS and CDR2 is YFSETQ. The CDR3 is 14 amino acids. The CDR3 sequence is CASSLGQGAISYTF. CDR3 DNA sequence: TGCGCCAGCAGCCTCGGACAGGGGGCGATAAGCTACACCTTC. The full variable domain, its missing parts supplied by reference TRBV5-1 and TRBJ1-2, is KAGVTQTPRYLIKTRGQQVTLSCSPISGHRSVSWYQQTPGQGLQFLFEYFSETQRNKGNFPGRFSGRQFSNSRSEMNVSTLELGDSALYLCASSLGQGAISYTFGSGTRLTVV.

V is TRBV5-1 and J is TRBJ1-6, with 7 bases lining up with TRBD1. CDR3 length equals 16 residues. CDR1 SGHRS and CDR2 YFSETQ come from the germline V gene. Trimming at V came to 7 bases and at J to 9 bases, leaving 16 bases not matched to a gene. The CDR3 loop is CASQPLSGGRSSPLHF. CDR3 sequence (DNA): TGCGCCAGCCAACCACTCTCAGGGGGGCGCAGTTCACCCCTCCACTTT.

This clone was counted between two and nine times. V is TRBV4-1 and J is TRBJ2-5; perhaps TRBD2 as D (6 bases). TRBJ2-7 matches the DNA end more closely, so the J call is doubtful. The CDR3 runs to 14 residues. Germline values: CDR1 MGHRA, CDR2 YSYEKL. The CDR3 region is CASSRSAGLYEQYF. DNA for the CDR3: TGCGCCAGCAGCCGCTCGGCGGGGCTCTACGAGCAGTACTTC.

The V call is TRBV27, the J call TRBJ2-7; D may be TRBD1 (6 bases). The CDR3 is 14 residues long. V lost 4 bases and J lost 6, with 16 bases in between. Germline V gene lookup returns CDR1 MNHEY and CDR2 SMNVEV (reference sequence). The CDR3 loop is CASSSQQGLVEQYF. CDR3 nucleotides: TGTGCCAGCAGTTCCCAACAGGGCTTGGTCGAGCAGTACTTC.

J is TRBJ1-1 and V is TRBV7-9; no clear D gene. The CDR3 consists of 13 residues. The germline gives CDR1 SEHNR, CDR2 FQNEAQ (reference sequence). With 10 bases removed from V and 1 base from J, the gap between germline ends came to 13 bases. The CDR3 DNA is TGTGCCATCTCGACGGGATCGAACACTGAAGCTTTCTTT. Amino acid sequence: CAISTGSNTEAFF.

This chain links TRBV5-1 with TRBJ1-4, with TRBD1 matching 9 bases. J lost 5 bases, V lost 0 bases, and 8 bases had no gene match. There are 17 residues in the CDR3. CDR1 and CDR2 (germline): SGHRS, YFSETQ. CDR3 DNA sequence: TGCGCCAGCAGCTTGGCGAGTGGGACAGGGCAAAATGAAAAACTGTTTTTT. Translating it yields CASSLASGTGQNEKLFF.

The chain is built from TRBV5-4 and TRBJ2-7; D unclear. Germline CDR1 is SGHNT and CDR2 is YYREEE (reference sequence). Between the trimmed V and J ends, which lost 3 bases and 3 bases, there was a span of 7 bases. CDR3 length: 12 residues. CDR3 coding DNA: TGTGCCAGCAGCTATCGCGGCTACGAGCAGTACTTC. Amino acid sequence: CASSYRGYEQYF.

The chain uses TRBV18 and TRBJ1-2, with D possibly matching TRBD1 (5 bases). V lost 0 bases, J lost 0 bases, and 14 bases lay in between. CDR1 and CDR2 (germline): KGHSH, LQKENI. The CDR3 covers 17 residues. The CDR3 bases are TGTGCCAGCTCACCACCTGTTCATGGAGGGGCTAACTATGGCTACACCTTC. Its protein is CASSPPVHGGANYGYTF.

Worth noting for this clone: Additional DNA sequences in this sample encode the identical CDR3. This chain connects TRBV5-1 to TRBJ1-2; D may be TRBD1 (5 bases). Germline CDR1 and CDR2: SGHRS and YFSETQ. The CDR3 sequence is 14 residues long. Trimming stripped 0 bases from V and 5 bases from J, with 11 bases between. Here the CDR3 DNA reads TGCGCCAGCAGCTTGGTTGGGGGGGATTATGGCTACACCTTC. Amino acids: CASSLVGGDYGYTF.

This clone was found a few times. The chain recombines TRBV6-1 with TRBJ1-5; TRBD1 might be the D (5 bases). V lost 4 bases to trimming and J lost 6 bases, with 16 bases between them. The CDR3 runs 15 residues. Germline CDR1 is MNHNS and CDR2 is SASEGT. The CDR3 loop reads CASSVSGREGQPQHF. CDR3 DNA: TGTGCCAGCAGTGTTTCCGGCAGGGAAGGTCAGCCCCAGCATTTT.

This CDR3 reads CASSSRPGLAGGHYEQYF. In nucleotides, the CDR3 is TGTGCCAGCAGCTCGAGACCGGGACTAGCGGGAGGGCACTACGAGCAGTACTTC. J is TRBJ2-5 and V is TRBV7-2, with 16 bases aligning to TRBD2. The J call may be in error: the DNA end matches TRBJ2-7 better. This CDR3 has 18 amino acids. CDR1 is SGHTA, CDR2 FQGNSA, per germline.